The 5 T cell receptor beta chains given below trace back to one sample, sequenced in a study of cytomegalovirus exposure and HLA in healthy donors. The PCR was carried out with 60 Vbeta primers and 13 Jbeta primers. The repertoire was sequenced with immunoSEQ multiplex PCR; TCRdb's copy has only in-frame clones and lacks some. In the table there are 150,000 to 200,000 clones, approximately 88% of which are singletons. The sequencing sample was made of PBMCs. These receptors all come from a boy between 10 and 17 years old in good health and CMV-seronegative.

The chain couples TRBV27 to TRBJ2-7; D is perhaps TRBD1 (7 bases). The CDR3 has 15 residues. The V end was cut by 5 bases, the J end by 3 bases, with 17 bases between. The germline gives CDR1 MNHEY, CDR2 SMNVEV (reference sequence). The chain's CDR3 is CASSPEGARVYEQYF. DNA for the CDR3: TGTGCCAGCAGTCCGGAGGGGGCCCGTGTCTACGAGCAGTACTTC.

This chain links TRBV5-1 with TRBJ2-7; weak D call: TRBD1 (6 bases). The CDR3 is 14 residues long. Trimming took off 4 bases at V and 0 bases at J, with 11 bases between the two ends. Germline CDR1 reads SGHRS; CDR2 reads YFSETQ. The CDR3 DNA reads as TGCGCCAGCAGCCCATGGACAGTCTCCTACGAGCAGTACTTC. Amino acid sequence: CASSPWTVSYEQYF.

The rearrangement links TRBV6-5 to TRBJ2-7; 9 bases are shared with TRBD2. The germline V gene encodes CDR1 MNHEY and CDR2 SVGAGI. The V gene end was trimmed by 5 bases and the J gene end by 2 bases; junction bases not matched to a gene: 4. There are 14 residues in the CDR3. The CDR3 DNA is TGTGCCAGCAGTAGCAGCGGGAGGACCTACGAGCAGTACTTC. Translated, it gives CASSSSGRTYEQYF.

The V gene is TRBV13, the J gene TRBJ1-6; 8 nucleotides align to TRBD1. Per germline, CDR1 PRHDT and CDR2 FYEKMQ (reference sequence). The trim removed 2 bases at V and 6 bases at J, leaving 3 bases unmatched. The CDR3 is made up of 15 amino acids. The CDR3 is CASSLKDRGNSPLHF. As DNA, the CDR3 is TGTGCCAGCAGCTTAAAAGACAGGGGTAATTCACCCCTCCACTTT.

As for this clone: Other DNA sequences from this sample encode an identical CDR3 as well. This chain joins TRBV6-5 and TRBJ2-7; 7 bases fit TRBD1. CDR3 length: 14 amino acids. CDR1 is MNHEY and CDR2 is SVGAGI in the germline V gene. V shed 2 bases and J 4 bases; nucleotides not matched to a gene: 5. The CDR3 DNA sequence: TGTGCCAGCAGTTACACGGGACAGCGTTACGAGCAGTACTTC. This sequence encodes CASSYTGQRYEQYF.